This T cell receptor (beta chain) was retrieved from a study of T cell repertoires in cytomegalovirus infection. In the study overall: Matching HLA type, along with CMV infection, was indicated by public TCR beta signatures. General study points: Clonotypes of TCR beta that were HLA-C-restricted and CMV-specific dominated the ex vivo response.

Germline CDR1 is MNHEY and CDR2 is SVGAGI. This CDR3 contains 15 residues. The V and J ends lost 2 bases and 7 bases respectively, with 14 bases between them. TCRdb re-called the reads through MiXCR, storing one row per CDR3 protein. The sample contains approximately 310,000 distinct CDR3 sequences, roughly 25% of which appear only once. This clonotype came up many times. Its antigen is still unknown. The chain uses TRBV6-5 and TRBJ1-4; D not resolved. The sequence was collected from a human donor in good health (CMV status not recorded). Some clones in this sample may be carry-over from other donors' samples. The source was cultured PBMCs, collected from culture after CMV antigen stimulation. As DNA, the CDR3 is TGTGCCAGCAGTTACGGTATAGGGATTAGTGAAAAACTGTTTTTT. It is translated as CASSYGIGISEKLFF.